Listed here is a single T cell receptor (beta chain). In the authors' methods: Amplified reference gene primers provided the basis for estimating nucleated cell counts. Using immunoSEQ multiplex PCR, the repertoire was profiled, and TCRdb retains in-frame clones only, with some absent. V and J calls and clone size come straight from that table; D and trimming were deduced from the DNA. The table shows about 100,000 clones, with about 83% occurring only once. Between the trimmed V and J ends, which lost 0 bases and 2 bases, there was a span of 4 bases. The CDR3 loop spans 13 amino acids. Per germline, CDR1 SGDLS and CDR2 YYNGEE. The sample belongs to a study of blood T cell repertoires in COVID-19. Study details: Material from acute and convalescent COVID-19 was sourced from the United States, Italy and Spain.

The J gene is TRBJ2-3, the V gene TRBV9; D remains ambiguous. Sequences were obtained from peripheral blood. This clonotype was sampled from a human donor in a cohort sampled during active COVID-19. The CDR3 bases are TGTGCCAGCAGCGTAGACTACACAGATACGCAGTATTTT. Translation: CASSVDYTDTQYF.